This T cell receptor beta chain was captured by sequencing in a study of identical twins. Study conclusions and caveats: Abundant beta clonotypes from cord blood bore fewer insertions; memory repertoires lacked this pattern.

Per the germline V gene, CDR1 is DFQATT and CDR2 is SNEGSKA (reference sequence). The CDR3 contains 14 residues. A note on this clonotype: Its antigen remains unknown. One end of the junction is discordant with germline, which a read error may explain.

Everyone who gave samples was a healthy Caucasian. Unique molecular identifiers were in the cDNA, with template-switch universal primer binding. Each CDR3 protein is one row after TCRdb ran MiXCR on the 5' RACE reads. The profile shows some 1,700,000 distinct CDR3 sequences, around 33% of them singletons. The sample consisted of cord blood. This clonotype was sampled from a newborn girl in good health. The genes are TRBV20-1 and TRBJ1-5, with 7 bases matching TRBD1. The CDR3 here is CSARGQPSSQPQHF. In nucleotides, the CDR3 is TGCAGTGCTAGGGGACAGCCTAGCAGTCAGCCCCAGCATTTT.